Here is one T cell receptor beta chain with its context. Antigen: not known. The germline gene is not matched at one end of the junction; a read error may be the cause. The sample is drawn from a study of identifying expanded T cells in peripheral blood. Assay: immunoSEQ multiplex PCR; the TCRdb copy retains only in-frame clones and omits some. The data hold approximately 140,000 clones, with about 86% observed a single time. The CDR3 contains 13 residues. From germline, CDR1 is KGHSH and CDR2 LQKENI. Overall study findings and caveats: Over about two and four weeks, about 15 and 18 clones changed, versus 1.2 between replicates. Variance in clone template counts between approximately 2-week samples significantly increased with total template count across all healthy donors.

No infections or other immune events were documented during collection. This TCR was sampled from a person aged 18 to 75 in good health. The chain joins TRBV18 to TRBJ2-5, with no clear D. Material for sequencing was blood. The CDR3 coding sequence is TGTGCCAGCTCCCCACTCCCTCAAGAGACCCAGTACTTC. Amino acids: CASSPLPQETQYF.